This is a list of T cell receptor beta chains from one sample in a study of CD8 T cells in ankylosing spondylitis. Each CDR3 protein is one row after TCRdb ran MiXCR on the 5' RACE reads. The top ten clones hold around 10% of a sample with more than 300,000 distinct CDR3 sequences, roughly 10% of them seen once. The sequencing sample was made of blood, either unsorted or a sorted T cell fraction (not recorded which). These receptors were collected from a female donor with ankylosing spondylitis or in good health (not recorded which). Each CDR3 is given with its conserved first and last residue. The order of the fields is V gene, J gene, CDR3 length, CDR3 protein.

>TRBV5-1|TRBJ2-3|15
CASSHGTGATDTQYF
>TRBV20-1|TRBJ1-4|13
CSARGVTNEKLFF
>TRBV28|TRBJ2-1|13
CASSQQTGDEQFF
>TRBV15|TRBJ2-3|15
CATSRDLGLKDTQYF
>TRBV29-1|TRBJ1-2|11
CSVEDEADYTF
>TRBV27|TRBJ2-5|15
CASSVTGTGFETQYF
>TRBV5-1|TRBJ1-1|14
CASSKDRPNTEAFF
>TRBV12-3/TRBV12-4|TRBJ2-5|16
CASSPNRGGVQETQYF
>TRBV5-6|TRBJ1-2|12
CASSATWRGYTF
>TRBV7-2|TRBJ2-5|12
CATIPSLETQYF
>TRBV20-1|TRBJ2-2|14
CGFFGTVNTGELFF
>TRBV4-1|TRBJ1-4|15
CASSQEGAPGEKLFF
>TRBV12-3/TRBV12-4|TRBJ2-7|13
CASSLDRGWEQYF
>TRBV29-1|TRBJ2-2|14
CSVSPVLNTGELFF
>TRBV6-1|TRBJ2-3|13
CASSRGQADTQYF
>TRBV3-1|TRBJ1-1|15
CASSQTGSPNTEAFF
>TRBV7-8|TRBJ2-6|16
CASSFMAPPGANVLTF
>TRBV5-1|TRBJ1-6|16
CASSLAGGGEISPLHF
>TRBV5-1|TRBJ2-1|16
CASNTDPGIAGNEQFF
>TRBV4-3|TRBJ2-7|13
CASSQTGTDEQYF
>TRBV20-1|TRBJ1-6|18
CSANSWAGTLGSNSPLHF
>TRBV20-1|TRBJ2-7|14
CSARDLLGGNEQYF
>TRBV6-2/TRBV6-3|TRBJ2-2|12
CASRLDTGELFF
>TRBV7-2|TRBJ1-5|16
CASRPRTGGSNQPQHF
>TRBV4-1|TRBJ2-2|14
CASSPRDYTGELFF
>TRBV5-5|TRBJ2-3|13
CASSTRQSDTQYF
>TRBV5-1|TRBJ2-6|14
CASLDSSGANVLTF
>TRBV4-2|TRBJ2-7|16
CASSQVGGRTHYEQYF
>TRBV20-1|TRBJ2-7|15
CSARRWAAVSYEQYF